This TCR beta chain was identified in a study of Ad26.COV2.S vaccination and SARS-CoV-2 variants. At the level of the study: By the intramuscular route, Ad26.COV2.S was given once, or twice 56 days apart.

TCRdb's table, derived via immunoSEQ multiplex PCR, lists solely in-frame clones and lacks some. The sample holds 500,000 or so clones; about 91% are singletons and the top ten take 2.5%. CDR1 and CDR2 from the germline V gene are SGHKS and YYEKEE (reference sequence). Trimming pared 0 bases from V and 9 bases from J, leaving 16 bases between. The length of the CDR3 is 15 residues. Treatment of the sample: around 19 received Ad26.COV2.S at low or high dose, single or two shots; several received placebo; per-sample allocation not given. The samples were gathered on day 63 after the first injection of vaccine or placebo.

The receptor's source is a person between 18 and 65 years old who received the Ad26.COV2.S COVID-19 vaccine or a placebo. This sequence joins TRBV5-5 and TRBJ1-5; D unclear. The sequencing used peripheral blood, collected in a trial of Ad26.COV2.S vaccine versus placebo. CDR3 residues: CASSLEPTALRPQHF. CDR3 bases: TGTGCCAGCAGCTTGGAACCTACGGCTCTTCGGCCCCAGCATTTT. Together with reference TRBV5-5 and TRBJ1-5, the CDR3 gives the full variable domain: DAGVTQSPTHLIKTRGQQVTLRCSPISGHKSVSWYQQVLGQGPQFIFQYYEKEERGRGNFPDRFSARQFPNYSSELNVNALLLGDSALYLCASSLEPTALRPQHFGDGTRLSIL.